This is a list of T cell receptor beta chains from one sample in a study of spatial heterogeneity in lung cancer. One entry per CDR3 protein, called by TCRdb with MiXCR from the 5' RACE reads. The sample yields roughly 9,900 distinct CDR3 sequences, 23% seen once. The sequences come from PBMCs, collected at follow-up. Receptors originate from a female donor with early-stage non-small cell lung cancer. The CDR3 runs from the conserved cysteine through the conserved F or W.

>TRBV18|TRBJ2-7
CASSPPFQGFYEQYF
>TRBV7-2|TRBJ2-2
CASSLGLPGVYTGELFF
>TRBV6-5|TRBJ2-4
CASGGGRGSKNIQYF
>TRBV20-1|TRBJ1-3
CSASGRGSLGNTIYF
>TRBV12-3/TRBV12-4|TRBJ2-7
CASSRDRGPNEQYF
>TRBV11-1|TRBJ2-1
CASSLEREKNEQFF
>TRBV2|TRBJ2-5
CASSYQETQYF
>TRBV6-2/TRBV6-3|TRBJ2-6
CASSYGISGANVLTF
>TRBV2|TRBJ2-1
CASSEHRSRTYNEQFF
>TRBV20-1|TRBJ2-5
CSVGEETQYF
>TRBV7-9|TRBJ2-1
CASSLGERELGNEQFF
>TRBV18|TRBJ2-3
CASSPETVTDTQYF
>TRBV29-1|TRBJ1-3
CSVVAQVHSGNTIYF
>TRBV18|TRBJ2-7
CASSPPGSTEYEQYF
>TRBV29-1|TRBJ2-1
CSVALAGQNEQFF
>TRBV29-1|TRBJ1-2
CSVDRDGYTF
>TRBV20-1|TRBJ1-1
CSARVAANTEAFF
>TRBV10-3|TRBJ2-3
CAITERDVADTQYF
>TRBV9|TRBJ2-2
CASSVAPIANTGELFF
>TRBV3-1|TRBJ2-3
CASSPNPGLSADTQYF
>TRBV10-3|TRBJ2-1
CAISLGLNEQFF
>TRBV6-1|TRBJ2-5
CASSEGPGETQYF
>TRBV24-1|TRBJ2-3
CATSGWSDTDTQYF
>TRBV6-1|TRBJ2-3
CASRQGASGYTDTQYF
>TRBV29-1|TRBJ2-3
CSYDGGVPDTQYF
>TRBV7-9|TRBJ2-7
CASSLGLAANYEQYF
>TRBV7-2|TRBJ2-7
CASSVAGISYEQYF
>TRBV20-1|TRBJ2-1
CSASWGRGSEQFF
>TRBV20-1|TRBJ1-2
CSARAGSEYGYTF
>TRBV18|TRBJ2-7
CASSPGTGAPYEQYF
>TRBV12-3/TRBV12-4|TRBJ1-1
CASSLGGQTEAFF
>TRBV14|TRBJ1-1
CASSHSGLPFF
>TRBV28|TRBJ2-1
CASKTSGRGTYNEQFF
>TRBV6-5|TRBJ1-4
CASRNAGVGNEKLFF
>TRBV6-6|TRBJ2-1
CASSYGGFSYNEQFF
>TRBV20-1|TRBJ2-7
CSARRPKTSGMRVEQYF
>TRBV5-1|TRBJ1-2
CASSSPGDSSYTF
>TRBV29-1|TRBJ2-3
CSVAERLFEDTQYF
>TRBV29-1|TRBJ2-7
CSVFGGSSYEQYF
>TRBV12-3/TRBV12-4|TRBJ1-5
CASKSTTSNQPQHF
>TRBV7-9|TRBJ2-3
CASSSPTSRTDTQYF
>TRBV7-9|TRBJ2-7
CASSNDSPALEQYF
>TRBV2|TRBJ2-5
CASSIQGTLHRETQYF
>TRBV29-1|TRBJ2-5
CSAEVGEETQYF
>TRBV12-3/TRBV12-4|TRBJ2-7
CASRRDGPWEQYF
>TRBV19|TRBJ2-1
CASSSPAGVGSYNEQFF